The next 10 T cell receptor beta chains were all read from a single sample in a study of T cells in Graves' hyperthyroidism and ophthalmopathy. Amplification of TCR beta CDR3 regions was performed using RNA transcripts as template. With the HTBI primer set, the TCR CDR3 went through a first round of RT-PCR. TCRdb used MiXCR to reprocess the multiplex PCR reads, holding one entry per CDR3 protein. The sample carries around 390,000 distinct CDR3 sequences, roughly 15% recorded once. Sequencing input: blood. These receptors were taken from a woman aged 25 to 45 with Graves' ophthalmopathy.

There are many counts of this clonotype. This chain connects TRBV11-1 to TRBJ2-5, with a tentative D call TRBD2 (6 bases). This CDR3 is 14 amino acids long. CDR1 is SGHAT and CDR2 is FQDESV in the germline V gene (reference sequence). Between the trimmed V and J ends, which lost 5 bases and 0 bases, there was a span of 10 bases. CDR3 amino acids: CASSLGGYQETQYF. In DNA form, the CDR3 reads TGTGCCAGCAGCCTTGGGGGGTACCAAGAGACCCAGTACTTC.

This clonotype has at least ten counts. The rearrangement uses TRBV28 and TRBJ1-2; D call uncertain. Trimming pared 6 bases from V and 6 bases from J, leaving 11 bases between. The germline CDR1 and CDR2 sequences are MDHEN and SYDVKM. The CDR3 spans 12 residues. CDR3 DNA sequence: TGTGCCAGCAGGGAGACCAAAGATGGCTACACCTTC. It translates to CASRETKDGYTF.

This clonotype has ten or more counts. The chain employs TRBV12-3 or TRBV12-4 and TRBJ1-2; weak D call: TRBD1 (6 bases). Deletions cut 2 bases from V and 4 bases from J, with 14 bases between. There are 15 residues in the CDR3. CDR3 coding DNA: TGTGCCAGCAGTTTAACGGGCCAGGGGATCTATGGCTACACCTTC. Translated, it gives CASSLTGQGIYGYTF.

This clonotype was seen repeatedly, ten times or more. The CDR3 loop is CASIQGGYTF. DNA of the CDR3: TGTGCCAGCATTCAGGGTGGCTACACCTTC. This chain uses TRBV2 with TRBJ1-2; D is perhaps TRBD1 (5 bases). V dropped 7 bases and J dropped 7 bases, with 7 bases sitting between them. The CDR3 is 10 residues long. From germline, CDR1 is SNHLY and CDR2 FYNNEI.

This clonotype has only a few counts. The chain joins TRBV4-2 to TRBJ2-1, with 12 bases identical to TRBD2. The J segment lost 4 bases and the V segment lost 3 bases, leaving 10 bases of the junction unmatched. The CDR3 loop spans 18 amino acids. Germline lookup yields CDR1 LGHNA and CDR2 YNFKEQ. As DNA, the CDR3 is TGTGCCAGCAGCCATAATCTAGCGGGGGGGCATAAATACAATGAGCAGTTCTTC. It specifies CASSHNLAGGHKYNEQFF.

V is TRBV9 and J is TRBJ2-5; tentative D call: TRBD2 (5 bases). V lost 3 bases to trimming and J lost 2 bases, with 14 bases between them. This CDR3 region has 15 residues. Germline assignment: CDR1 SGDLS and CDR2 YYNGEE. Here the CDR3 reads CASSGRNGEQETQYF. The CDR3 DNA reads TGTGCCAGCAGCGGGAGGAACGGGGAGCAAGAGACCCAGTACTTC. The entire variable domain, with the rest obtained from reference TRBV9 and TRBJ2-5, is as follows: DSGVTQTPKHLITATGQRVTLRCSPRSGDLSVYWYQQSLDQGLQFLIQYYNGEERAKGNILERFSAQQFPDLHSELNLSSLELGDSALYFCASSGRNGEQETQYFGPGTRLLVL.

This chain uses TRBV20-1 with TRBJ1-6; D perhaps matches TRBD1 (5 bases). The V gene lost 1 base and the J gene lost 15 bases, with 19 bases spanning the gap. The germline CDR1 and CDR2 sequences are DFQATT and SNEGSKA (reference sequence). This CDR3 is built from 14 residues. The DNA for the CDR3 is TGCAGTGCTAGAGCGGGGCAGGCCCCAATTGGCCTCCACTTT. This gives the protein CSARAGQAPIGLHF.

This clonotype was seen repeatedly, ten times or more. The chain links TRBV12-3 or TRBV12-4 to TRBJ2-7; 8 bases map to TRBD1. Unmatched junction bases numbered 4, after V lost 3 bases and J lost 9 bases. The CDR3 has 12 residues. CDR3 nucleotides: TGTGCCAGCAGTTTGGGACAGGACGGGCAGTACTTC. Protein product: CASSLGQDGQYF.

The chain combines TRBV19 with TRBJ1-5, with TRBD1 as a possible D gene (5 bases). Trimming took 4 bases from V and 4 from J, leaving 23 bases between them. CDR1 is LNHDA, CDR2 SQIVND, per germline (reference sequence). The CDR3 covers 18 residues. In DNA, the CDR3 is TGTGCCAGTAGTACAACCGGGTCACAGGTGCCGCGGAATCAGCCCCAGCATTTT. Its translation is CASSTTGSQVPRNQPQHF.

This clonotype occurred many times. The junction shows a germline mismatch at one end, possibly a read error. This chain joins TRBV7-9 and TRBJ1-4; D possibly corresponds to TRBD1 (5 bases). The germline V gene has CDR1 SEHNR and CDR2 FQNEAQ (reference sequence). This CDR3 comprises 14 residues. DNA of the CDR3: TGCGCCAGCAGCTTGGCGGGGGCTAATGAAAAACTGTTTTTT. Translation gives CASSLAGANEKLFF. Based on the CDR3 plus reference TRBV7-9 and TRBJ1-4, the full variable domain is DTGVSQNPRHKITKRGQNVTFRCDPISEHNRLYWYRQTLGQGPEFLTYFQNEAQLEKSRLLSDRFSAERPKGSFSTLEIQRTEQGDSAMYLCASSLAGANEKLFFGSGTQLSVL.